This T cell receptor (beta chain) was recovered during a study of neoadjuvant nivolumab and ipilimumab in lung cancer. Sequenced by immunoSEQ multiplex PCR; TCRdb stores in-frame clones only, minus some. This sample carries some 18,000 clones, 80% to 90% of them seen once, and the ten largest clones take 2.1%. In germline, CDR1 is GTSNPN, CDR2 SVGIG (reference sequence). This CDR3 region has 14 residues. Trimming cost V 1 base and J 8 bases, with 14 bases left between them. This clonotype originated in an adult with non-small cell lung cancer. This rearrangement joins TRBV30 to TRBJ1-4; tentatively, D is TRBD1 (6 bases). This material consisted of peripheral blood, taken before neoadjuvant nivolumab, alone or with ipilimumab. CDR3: CAWSDAGEGEKLFF. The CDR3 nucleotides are TGTGCCTGGAGTGATGCAGGGGAGGGAGAAAAACTGTTTTTT.